This TCR beta chain was retrieved from a study of blood T cells in healthy people across ages. The CDR3 extends over 17 amino acids. V shed 6 bases and J shed 2 bases, with 23 bases lying between them. The germline gives CDR1 DFQATT, CDR2 SNEGSKA (reference sequence). A second 7 to 11 cycle PCR used barcoded and J-beta primers. TCRdb recomputed calls from the 5' RACE reads with MiXCR, one row per CDR3 protein. This sample carries hundreds of thousands of distinct CDR3 sequences, 45% to 50% of them seen once, and the ten largest clones take roughly 31%. Material for sequencing was blood. The sequence derives from a woman between 55 and 75 years old in good health. The chain links TRBV20-1 to TRBJ2-1; TRBD1 might be the D (6 bases). The CDR3 DNA reads TGCAGTGCCCAAGCTACTCAGCGACAGGAGGCCTACAATGAGCAGTTCTTC. Translated, it gives CSAQATQRQEAYNEQFF.